Described below is a single T cell receptor beta chain sequence and its context. Its antigen remains unknown. These data originate in a study of neoadjuvant anti-PD-1 for oral cavity cancer. For the study at large: Non-progressing patients received a fourth nivolumab dose near day 43, then surgery on days 50-56. General study findings and limits: Higher pretreatment Treg/Th17 ratios tracked higher pretreatment blood clonality. Each response group had just a few patients in TCR analyses.

Produced via immunoSEQ multiplex PCR; TCRdb's table is partial and in-frame only. Of some 14,000 clones listed, 60% to 75% are singletons. Patients had HPV-negative, locally advanced oral cavity squamous cell carcinoma. The source is a person aged 40 to 85 with oral cavity squamous cell carcinoma. The sample consisted of PBMCs, taken before nivolumab (anti-PD-1) treatment.

The CDR3 loop reads CASSQTSGAGNEQFF. In DNA form, the CDR3 reads TGTGCCAGCAGCCAAACTAGCGGGGCCGGCAATGAGCAGTTCTTC. The chain has TRBV4-2 and TRBJ2-1; 10 bases map to TRBD2. Trimming at V came to 2 bases and at J to 6 bases, leaving 4 bases not matched to a gene. The length of the CDR3 is 15 residues. Germline CDR1 LGHNA, CDR2 YNFKEQ.